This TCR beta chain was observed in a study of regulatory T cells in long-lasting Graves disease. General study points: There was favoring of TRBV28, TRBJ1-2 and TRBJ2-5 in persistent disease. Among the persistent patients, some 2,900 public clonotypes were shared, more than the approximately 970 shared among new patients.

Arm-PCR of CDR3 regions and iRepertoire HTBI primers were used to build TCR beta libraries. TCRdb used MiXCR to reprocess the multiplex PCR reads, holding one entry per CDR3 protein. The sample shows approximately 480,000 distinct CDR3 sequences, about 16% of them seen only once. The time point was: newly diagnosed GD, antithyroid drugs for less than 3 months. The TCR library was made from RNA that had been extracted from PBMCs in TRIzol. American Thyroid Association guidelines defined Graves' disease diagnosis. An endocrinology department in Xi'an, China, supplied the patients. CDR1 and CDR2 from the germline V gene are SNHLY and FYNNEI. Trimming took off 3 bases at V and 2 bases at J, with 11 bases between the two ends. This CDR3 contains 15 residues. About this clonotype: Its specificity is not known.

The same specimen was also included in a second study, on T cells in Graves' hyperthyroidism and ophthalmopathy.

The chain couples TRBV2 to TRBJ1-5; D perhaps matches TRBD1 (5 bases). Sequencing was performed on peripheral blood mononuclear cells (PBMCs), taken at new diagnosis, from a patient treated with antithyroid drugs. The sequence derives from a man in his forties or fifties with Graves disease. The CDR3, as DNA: TGTGCCAGCAGTGATGGGGCATTTGGCAATCAGCCCCAGCATTTT. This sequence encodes CASSDGAFGNQPQHF.